The present TCR gamma chain was sequenced within a study of Vδ1+ human thymocytes (dated by TCRdb to 2016 to 2019). Describing the broader study: mRNA-level TRG and TRD CDR3 repertoires of highly purified Vdelta1+ thymocytes from young children were characterised as a data resource. The multiplex-based CDR3 amplicon strategy had previously been validated against 5'RACE-based CDR3 amplicon generation methods.

The study at large found these results: The authors advised highly purified populations and single-cell validation, since unexpected Vdelta2 sequences could cause misinterpretation of bulk repertoire data. In contrast to oligoclonal peripheral blood repertoires, thymic TRG and TRD repertoires appeared to be highly polyclonal with Gaussian CDR3 length distributions. Because no clustering by age or sex was observed, donors were not stratified by these variables in the analyses. Roughly 20% of thymic TRD sequences were found to be Vdelta2 (and few were Vdelta3) despite high sort purity, in contrast to peripheral blood Vdelta1+ controls. Many TRG clonotypes were found to be shared between donors (up to about 7x10^3), whereas TRD repertoires were found to be essentially private (max roughly 120 shared).

This clone was counted between two and nine times. Its antigen is still unknown. The input lacks base qualities; no much larger clone sits a single base away. The CDR3 covers 10 residues, taking in both the cysteine and the phenylalanine. Only the CDR3 DNA is retained, 30 bases long and in frame from the first base. The CDR1 and CDR2 encoded by the germline V gene are VENAVY and YDSYNSRV. Trimmed from V: 12 bases; trimmed from J: 0 bases; junction bases lacking a gene match: 2. RNA extraction was performed with the RNeasy mini kit, and reverse transcription was done with Superscript III. CDR3 amplicons were generated by multiplex PCR with pooled V-gene forward primers and a constant-region reverse primer carrying Illumina adaptor overhangs. Amplicons were gel-purified, then indexed with Nextera index primers over around 8 extra PCR cycles and purified with AMPure XP beads. The libraries were sequenced on an Illumina MiSeq using paired-end 250 bp reads, dual indexing and an approximately 22% PhiX spike-in. Regarding the original processing steps: FastQC was used to check read quality, and ea-utils fastq-join was used to merge TRG read pairs. IMGT/HighV-QUEST was used to annotate sequences, retaining only productive sequences with an unambiguous V-gene assignment, and each clonotype was defined by an identical CDR3 sequence. Downstream analysis used VDJtools 1.1.1, tcR 2.2.3, Treemap and vegan Shannon diversity in R 3.4.4. TCRdb reprocessed the public reads with the caller CATT; rows with the same DNA were merged afterwards. TCRdb's processing, not the study's, gives the V and J calls here. The sample contains about 36,000 gamma-chain clones, 20% to 25% of them found a single time. The ten largest clones take up about 1.8% of the sample.

Thymic samples were depleted of alphabeta T cells, then CD3+ TCRVdelta1+ TCRVdelta2- thymocytes were FACS-sorted. Sorted Vdelta1+ thymocyte purity ranged from about 98% to 99.6%. Thymic specimens were obtained from about eight paediatric patients, aged from 5 days to 15 months, who were undergoing corrective cardiac surgery. Thymic tissue was dispersed, and mononuclear cells were isolated on a Histopaque-1077 density gradient. The staining antibodies were anti-TCRVdelta1 clone TS8.2, anti-TCRVdelta2 clone B6, anti-CD3 clone HIT3a and anti-TCRalphabeta clone IP26. The V gene is TRGV8 and the J gene is TRGJ1 or TRGJ2. The sequencing input was Vdelta1+ gamma-delta thymocytes from the thymus. Sample cell subset or site, as interpreted from the label and publication: FACS-sorted CD3+ TCRalphabeta- TCRVdelta1+ TCRVdelta2- thymocytes. This clonotype was obtained from a girl less than two years old who had congenital heart surgery. The encoded CDR3 is CAANYYKKLF. The nucleotides read TGTGCCGCGAATTATTATAAGAAACTCTTT.